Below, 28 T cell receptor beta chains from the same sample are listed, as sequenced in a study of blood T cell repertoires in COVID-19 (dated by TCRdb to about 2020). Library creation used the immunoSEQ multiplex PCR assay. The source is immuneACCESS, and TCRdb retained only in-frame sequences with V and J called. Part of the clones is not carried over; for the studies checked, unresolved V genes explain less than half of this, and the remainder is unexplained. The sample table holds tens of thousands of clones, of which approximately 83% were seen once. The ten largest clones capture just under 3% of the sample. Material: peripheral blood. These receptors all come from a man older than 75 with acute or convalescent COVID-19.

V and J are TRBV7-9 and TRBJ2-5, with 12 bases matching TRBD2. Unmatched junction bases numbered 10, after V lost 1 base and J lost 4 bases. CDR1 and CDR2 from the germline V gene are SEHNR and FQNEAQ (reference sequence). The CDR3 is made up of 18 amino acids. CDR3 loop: CASSLGLAGEVTGETQYF. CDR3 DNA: TGTGCCAGCAGCTTAGGACTAGCGGGAGAGGTTACGGGAGAGACCCAGTACTTC.

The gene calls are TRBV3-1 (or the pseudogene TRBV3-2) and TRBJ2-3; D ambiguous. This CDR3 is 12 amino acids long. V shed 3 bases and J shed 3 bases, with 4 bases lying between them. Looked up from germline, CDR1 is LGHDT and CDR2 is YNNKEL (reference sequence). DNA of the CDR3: TGTGCCAGCAGCCAGAGAACAGATACGCAGTATTTT. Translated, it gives CASSQRTDTQYF.

CDR3 protein: CASSVGASSSGNTIYF. The CDR3, as DNA: TGTGCCAGCAGCGTAGGAGCGAGCAGCTCTGGAAACACCATATATTTT. The rearrangement links TRBV9 to TRBJ1-3; D is undetermined. CDR3 length: 16 amino acids. Trimming pared 0 bases from V and 0 bases from J, leaving 10 bases between. The germline gives CDR1 SGDLS, CDR2 YYNGEE.

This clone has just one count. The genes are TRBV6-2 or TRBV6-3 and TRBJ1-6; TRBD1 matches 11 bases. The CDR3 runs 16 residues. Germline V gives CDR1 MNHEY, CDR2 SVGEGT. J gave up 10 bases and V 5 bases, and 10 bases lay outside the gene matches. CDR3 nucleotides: TGTGCCAGCAGTCCCGATCGGACAGGGGGCAACTCACCCCTCCACTTT. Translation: CASSPDRTGGNSPLHF.

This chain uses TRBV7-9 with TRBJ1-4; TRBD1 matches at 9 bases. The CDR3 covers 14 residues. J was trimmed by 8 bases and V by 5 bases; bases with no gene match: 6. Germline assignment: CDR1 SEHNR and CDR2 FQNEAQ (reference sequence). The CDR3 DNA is TGTGCCAGCAGCGGCCGGGACAGGGAAGAAAAACTGTTTTTT. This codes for CASSGRDREEKLFF.

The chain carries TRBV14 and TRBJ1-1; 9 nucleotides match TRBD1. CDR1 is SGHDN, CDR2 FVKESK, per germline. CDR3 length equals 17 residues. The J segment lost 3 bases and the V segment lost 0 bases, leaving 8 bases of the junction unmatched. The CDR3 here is CASSQDPGQGPDTEAFF. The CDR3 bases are TGTGCCAGCAGCCAAGATCCTGGACAGGGGCCAGACACTGAAGCTTTCTTT.

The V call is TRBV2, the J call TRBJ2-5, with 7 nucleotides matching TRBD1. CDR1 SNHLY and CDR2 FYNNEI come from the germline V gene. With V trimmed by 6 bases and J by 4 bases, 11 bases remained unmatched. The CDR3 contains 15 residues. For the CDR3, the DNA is TGTGCCAGCAGGTCTACAGGGGCGAAGGGAGAGACCCAGTACTTC. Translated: CASRSTGAKGETQYF. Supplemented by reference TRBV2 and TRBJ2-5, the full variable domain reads EPEVTQTPSHQVTQMGQEVILRCVPISNHLYFYWYRQILGQKVEFLVSFYNNEISEKSEIFDDQFSVERPDGSNFTLKIRSTKLEDSAMYFCASRSTGAKGETQYFGPGTRLLVL.

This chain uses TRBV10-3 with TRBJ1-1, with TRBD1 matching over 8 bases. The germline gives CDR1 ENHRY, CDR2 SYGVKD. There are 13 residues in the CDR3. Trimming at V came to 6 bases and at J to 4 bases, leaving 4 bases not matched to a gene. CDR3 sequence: CAISDRGSTEAFF. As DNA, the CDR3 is TGTGCCATCAGCGACAGGGGTAGCACTGAAGCTTTCTTT.

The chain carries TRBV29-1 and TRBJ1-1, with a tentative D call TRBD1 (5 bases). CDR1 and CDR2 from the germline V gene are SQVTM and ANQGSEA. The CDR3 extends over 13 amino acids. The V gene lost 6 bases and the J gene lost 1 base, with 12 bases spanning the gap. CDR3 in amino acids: CSVIGQTNTEAFF. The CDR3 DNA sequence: TGCAGCGTAATTGGACAAACGAACACTGAAGCTTTCTTT.

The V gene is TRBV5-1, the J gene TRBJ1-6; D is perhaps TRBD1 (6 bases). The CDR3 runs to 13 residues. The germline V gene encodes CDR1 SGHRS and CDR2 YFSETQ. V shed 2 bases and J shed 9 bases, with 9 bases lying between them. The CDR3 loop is CASSLEGGSPLHF. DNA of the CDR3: TGCGCCAGCAGCTTAGAAGGGGGTTCACCCCTCCACTTT.

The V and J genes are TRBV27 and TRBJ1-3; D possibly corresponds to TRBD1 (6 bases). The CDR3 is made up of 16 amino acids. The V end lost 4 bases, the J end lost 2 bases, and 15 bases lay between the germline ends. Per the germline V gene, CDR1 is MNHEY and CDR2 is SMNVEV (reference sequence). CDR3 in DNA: TGTGCCAGCAGTTCTAGGTCAGGGGTCGCTGGAAACACCATATATTTT. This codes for CASSSRSGVAGNTIYF.

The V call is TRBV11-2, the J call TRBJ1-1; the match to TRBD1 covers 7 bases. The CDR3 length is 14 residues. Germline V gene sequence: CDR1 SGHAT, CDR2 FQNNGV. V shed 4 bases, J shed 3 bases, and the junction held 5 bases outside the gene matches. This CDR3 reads CASSSRGRDTEAFF. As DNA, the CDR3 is TGTGCCAGCAGCTCGAGGGGGCGAGACACTGAAGCTTTCTTT.

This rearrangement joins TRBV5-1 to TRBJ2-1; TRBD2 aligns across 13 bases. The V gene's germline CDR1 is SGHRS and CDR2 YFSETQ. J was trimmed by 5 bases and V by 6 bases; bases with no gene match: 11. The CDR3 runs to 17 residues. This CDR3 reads CASKGTSGEHVNNEQFF. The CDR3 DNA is TGCGCCAGCAAGGGGACTAGCGGGGAACATGTAAACAATGAGCAGTTCTTC.

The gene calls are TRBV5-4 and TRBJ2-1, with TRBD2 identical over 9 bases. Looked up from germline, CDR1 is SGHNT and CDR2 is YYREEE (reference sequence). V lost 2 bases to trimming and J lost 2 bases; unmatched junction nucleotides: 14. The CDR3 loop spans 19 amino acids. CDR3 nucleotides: TGTGCCAGCAGCTTTAAAGGGACTAGCTTTGGAGGCGCCTACAATGAGCAGTTCTTC. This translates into CASSFKGTSFGGAYNEQFF. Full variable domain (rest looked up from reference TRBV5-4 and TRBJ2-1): ETGVTQSPTHLIKTRGQQVTLRCSSQSGHNTVSWYQQALGQGPQFIFQYYREEENGRGNFPPRFSGLQFPNYSSELNVNALELDDSALYLCASSFKGTSFGGAYNEQFFGPGTRLTVL.

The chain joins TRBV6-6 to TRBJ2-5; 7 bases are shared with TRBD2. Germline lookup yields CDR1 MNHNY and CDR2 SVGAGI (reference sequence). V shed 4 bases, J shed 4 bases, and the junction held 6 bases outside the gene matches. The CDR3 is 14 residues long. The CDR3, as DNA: TGTGCCAGCAGTTCGGGGGGATTTCGAGAGACCCAGTACTTC. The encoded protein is CASSSGGFRETQYF.

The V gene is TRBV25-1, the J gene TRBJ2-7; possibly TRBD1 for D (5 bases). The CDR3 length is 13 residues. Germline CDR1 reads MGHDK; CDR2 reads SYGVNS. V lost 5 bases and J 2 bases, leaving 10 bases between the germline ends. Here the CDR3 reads CASSPGFTYEQYF. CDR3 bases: TGTGCCAGCAGTCCAGGGTTCACCTACGAGCAGTACTTC.

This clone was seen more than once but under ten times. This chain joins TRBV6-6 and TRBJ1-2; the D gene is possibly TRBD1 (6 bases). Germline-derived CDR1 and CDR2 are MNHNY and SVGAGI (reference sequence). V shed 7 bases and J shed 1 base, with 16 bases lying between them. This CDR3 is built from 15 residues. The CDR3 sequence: CASTLGQNYNYGYTF. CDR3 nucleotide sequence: TGTGCCAGCACCCTAGGACAGAATTATAACTATGGCTACACCTTC.

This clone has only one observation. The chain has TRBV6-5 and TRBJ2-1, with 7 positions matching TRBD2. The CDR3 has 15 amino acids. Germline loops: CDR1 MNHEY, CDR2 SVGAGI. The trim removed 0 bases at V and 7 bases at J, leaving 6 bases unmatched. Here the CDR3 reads CASSYSRLARNEQFF. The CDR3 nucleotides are TGTGCCAGCAGTTACTCGAGACTAGCCCGGAATGAGCAGTTCTTC.

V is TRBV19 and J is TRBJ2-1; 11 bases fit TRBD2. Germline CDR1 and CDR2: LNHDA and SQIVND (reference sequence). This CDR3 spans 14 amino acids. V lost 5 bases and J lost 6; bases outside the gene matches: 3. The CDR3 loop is CASSVSGRANEQFF. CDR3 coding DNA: TGTGCCAGTAGTGTTAGCGGGAGGGCCAATGAGCAGTTCTTC.

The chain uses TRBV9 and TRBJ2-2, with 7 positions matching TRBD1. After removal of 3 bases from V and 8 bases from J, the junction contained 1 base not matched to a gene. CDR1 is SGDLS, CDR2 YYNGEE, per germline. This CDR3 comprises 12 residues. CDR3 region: CASSGDRGELFF. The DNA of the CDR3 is TGTGCCAGCAGCGGGGACAGAGGGGAGCTGTTTTTT. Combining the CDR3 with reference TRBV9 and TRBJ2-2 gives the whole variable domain DSGVTQTPKHLITATGQRVTLRCSPRSGDLSVYWYQQSLDQGLQFLIQYYNGEERAKGNILERFSAQQFPDLHSELNLSSLELGDSALYFCASSGDRGELFFGEGSRLTVL.

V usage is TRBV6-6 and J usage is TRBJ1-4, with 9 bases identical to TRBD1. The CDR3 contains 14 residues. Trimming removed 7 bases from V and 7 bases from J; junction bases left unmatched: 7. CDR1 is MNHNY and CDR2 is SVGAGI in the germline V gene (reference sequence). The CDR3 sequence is CASKGTGRSEKLFF. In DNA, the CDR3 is TGTGCCAGCAAAGGGACAGGGAGGAGTGAAAAACTGTTTTTT.

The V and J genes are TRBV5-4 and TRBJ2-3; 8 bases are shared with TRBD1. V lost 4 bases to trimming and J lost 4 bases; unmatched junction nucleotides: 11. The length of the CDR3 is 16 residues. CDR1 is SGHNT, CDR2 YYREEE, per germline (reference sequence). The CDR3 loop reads CASSQGQGFNADTQYF. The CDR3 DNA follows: TGTGCCAGCAGCCAAGGACAGGGTTTCAACGCAGATACGCAGTATTTT.

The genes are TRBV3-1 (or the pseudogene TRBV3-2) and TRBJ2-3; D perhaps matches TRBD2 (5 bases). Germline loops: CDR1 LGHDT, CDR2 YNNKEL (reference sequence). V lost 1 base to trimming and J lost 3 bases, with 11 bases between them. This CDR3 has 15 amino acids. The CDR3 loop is CASSQGTYRTDTQYF. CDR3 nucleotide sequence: TGTGCCAGCAGCCAAGGGACTTACCGGACAGATACGCAGTATTTT.

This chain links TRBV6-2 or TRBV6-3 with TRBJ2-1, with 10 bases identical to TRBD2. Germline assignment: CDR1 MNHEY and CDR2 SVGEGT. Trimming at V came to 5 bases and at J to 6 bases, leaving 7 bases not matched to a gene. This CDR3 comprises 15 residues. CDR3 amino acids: CASSGLAGVANEQFF. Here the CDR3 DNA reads TGTGCCAGCAGTGGGCTAGCGGGAGTTGCCAATGAGCAGTTCTTC.

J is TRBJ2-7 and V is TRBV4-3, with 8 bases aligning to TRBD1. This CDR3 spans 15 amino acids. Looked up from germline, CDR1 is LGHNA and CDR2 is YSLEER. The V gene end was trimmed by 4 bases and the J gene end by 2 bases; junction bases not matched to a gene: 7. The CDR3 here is CASSPQGTGTYEQYF. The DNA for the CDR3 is TGCGCCAGCAGCCCTCAAGGGACAGGAACCTACGAGCAGTACTTC.

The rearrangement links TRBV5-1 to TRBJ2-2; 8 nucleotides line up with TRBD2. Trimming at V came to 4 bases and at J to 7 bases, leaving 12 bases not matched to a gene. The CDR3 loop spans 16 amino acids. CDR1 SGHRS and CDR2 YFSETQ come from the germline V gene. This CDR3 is CASSGLAGIFNGELFF. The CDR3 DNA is TGCGCCAGCAGCGGTTTAGCGGGAATCTTCAACGGGGAGCTGTTTTTT.

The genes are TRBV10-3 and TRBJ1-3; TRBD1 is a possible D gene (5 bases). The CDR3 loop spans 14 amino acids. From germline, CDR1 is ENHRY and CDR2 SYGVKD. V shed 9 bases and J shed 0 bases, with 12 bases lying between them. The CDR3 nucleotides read TGTGCCATTAGGCCGACAGACTCTGGAAACACCATATATTTT. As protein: CAIRPTDSGNTIYF.

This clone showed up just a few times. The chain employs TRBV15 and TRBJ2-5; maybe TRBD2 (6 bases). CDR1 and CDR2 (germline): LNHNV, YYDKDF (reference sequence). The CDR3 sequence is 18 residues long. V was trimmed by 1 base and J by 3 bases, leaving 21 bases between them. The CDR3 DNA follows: TGTGCCACCAGCAGAGGAAGGACGACACCCGGGGGAGAAGAGACCCAGTACTTC. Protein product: CATSRGRTTPGGEETQYF.